This T cell receptor (beta chain) is drawn from a study of sequential checkpoint blockade in melanoma. General study findings and limits: Clinical benefit was about 30 times likelier when tumor T-cell fraction and clonality increased. Response in arm A was associated with pretreatment TIL clonality.

Clones were sequenced by immunoSEQ multiplex PCR, and TCRdb holds only the in-frame ones, with some missing. The data show 5,700 or so clones, 20% to 25% seen once. Noted treatment: randomized to nivolumab then ipilimumab (arm A) or the reverse (arm B). As regards this clone: Its antigen is unidentified.

Between the trimmed V and J ends, which lost 7 bases and 1 base, there was a span of 15 bases. Germline values: CDR1 LNHDA, CDR2 SQIVND (reference sequence). The CDR3 consists of 15 residues. This TCR derives from a human donor with melanoma. This material consisted of tumor tissue (inferred from file names), taken from a patient given nivolumab and ipilimumab in sequence. The chain has TRBV19 and TRBJ2-3, with D possibly matching TRBD2 (7 bases). Here the CDR3 reads CASKGGDSGTDTQYF. In nucleotides, the CDR3 is TGTGCCAGTAAGGGGGGGGACTCTGGCACAGATACGCAGTATTTT.